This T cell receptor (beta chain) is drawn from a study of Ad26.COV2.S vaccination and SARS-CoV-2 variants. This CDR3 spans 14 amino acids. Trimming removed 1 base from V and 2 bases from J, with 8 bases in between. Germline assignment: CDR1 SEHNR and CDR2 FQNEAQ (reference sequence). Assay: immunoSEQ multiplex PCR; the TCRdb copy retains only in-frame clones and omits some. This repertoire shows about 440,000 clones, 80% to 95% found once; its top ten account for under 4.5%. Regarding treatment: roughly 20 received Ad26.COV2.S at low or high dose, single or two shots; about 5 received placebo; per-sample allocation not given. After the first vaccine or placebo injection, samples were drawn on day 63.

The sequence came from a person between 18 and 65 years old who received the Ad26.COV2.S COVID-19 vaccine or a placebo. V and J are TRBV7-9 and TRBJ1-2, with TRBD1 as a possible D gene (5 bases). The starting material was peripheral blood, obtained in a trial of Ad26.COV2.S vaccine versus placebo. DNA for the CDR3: TGTGCCAGCAGCTTAGAGAAGGGGAACTATGGCTACACCTTC. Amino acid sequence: CASSLEKGNYGYTF.